A single sample is the source of the 28 T cell receptor beta chains below, sequenced in a study of high-grade serous ovarian cancer treatment subgroups. TCRdb's copy holds only in-frame clones and misses some; the assay was immunoSEQ multiplex PCR. This sample has 620 or so clones, with approximately 80% found just once. Tumor samples were taken before definitive surgery or chemotherapy. The source material was tumor tissue. Receptor source: a human donor with high-grade serous ovarian cancer.

CDR3 residues: CASRSNSGANVLTF. CDR3 nucleotide sequence: TGTGCCAGCAGATCGAACTCTGGGGCCAACGTCCTGACTTTC. V gene TRBV28 combines with J gene TRBJ2-6; D is undetermined. Germline CDR1 reads MDHEN; CDR2 reads SYDVKM. The length of the CDR3 is 14 residues. V was cut by 6 bases and J by 0 bases, with 6 bases left in between.

The chain links TRBV5-5 to TRBJ2-1; unclear D gene. V lost 0 bases, J lost 7 bases, and 5 bases lay in between. The CDR3 totals 12 residues. The germline CDR1 and CDR2 sequences are SGHKS and YYEKEE (reference sequence). In DNA form, the CDR3 reads TGTGCCAGCAGCTTGGGCCTAAATGAGCAGTTCTTC. As protein: CASSLGLNEQFF.

This clone appeared a few times. The chain is built from TRBV5-1 and TRBJ2-5; D is ambiguous. The CDR3 is made up of 14 amino acids. V lost 4 bases, J lost 2 bases, and 12 bases lay in between. Germline assignment: CDR1 SGHRS and CDR2 YFSETQ. DNA for the CDR3: TGCGCCAGCAGCCAAGGGTTTGAACAAGAGACCCAGTACTTC. Translation gives CASSQGFEQETQYF.

This chain connects TRBV5-1 to TRBJ1-1; D is unclear. Germline assignment: CDR1 SGHRS and CDR2 YFSETQ. The CDR3 contains 14 residues. The V gene lost 0 bases and the J gene lost 2 bases, with 8 bases spanning the gap. The CDR3 sequence: CASSLAGENTEAFF. The CDR3, as DNA: TGCGCCAGCAGCTTGGCCGGGGAAAACACTGAAGCTTTCTTT. The full variable domain, rest sourced from reference TRBV5-1 and TRBJ1-1, is KAGVTQTPRYLIKTRGQQVTLSCSPISGHRSVSWYQQTPGQGLQFLFEYFSETQRNKGNFPGRFSGRQFSNSRSEMNVSTLELGDSALYLCASSLAGENTEAFFGQGTRLTVV.

This clone was counted a single time. V and J are TRBV9 and TRBJ2-3, with 12 bases matching TRBD2. V was pared by 2 bases and J by 2 bases, with 9 bases of the junction left unmatched. Germline CDR1 is SGDLS and CDR2 is YYNGEE. There are 18 residues in the CDR3. The CDR3 reads CASSVGLAGIENTDTQYF. The CDR3 DNA reads TGTGCCAGCAGCGTCGGACTAGCGGGGATAGAGAACACAGATACGCAGTATTTT.

This clone was recorded once. The V gene is TRBV30, the J gene TRBJ1-2, with D possibly being TRBD1 (5 bases). Looked up from germline, CDR1 is GTSNPN and CDR2 is SVGIG (reference sequence). The germline V and J ends were trimmed by 0 bases and 7 bases, with 15 bases remaining between them. The CDR3 sequence is 14 residues long. CDR3 bases: TGTGCCTGGAGTGTACAACTGTACGGGGGTGGCTACACCTTC. This encodes CAWSVQLYGGGYTF.

The chain employs TRBV5-6 and TRBJ1-2; D gene unclear. The CDR3 consists of 15 residues. In germline, CDR1 is SGHDT, CDR2 YYEEEE. Trimming removed 2 bases from V and 4 bases from J, with 15 bases in between. CDR3 loop: CASSLEPTASYGYTF. In DNA form, the CDR3 reads TGTGCCAGCAGCTTAGAACCAACCGCGAGCTATGGCTACACCTTC.

This rearrangement joins TRBV9 to TRBJ1-2; no clear D. V lost 0 bases and J 8 bases, leaving 17 bases between the germline ends. CDR1 and CDR2 from the germline V gene are SGDLS and YYNGEE. CDR3 length: 15 amino acids. For the CDR3, the DNA is TGTGCCAGCAGCGTAGGGGTAGGAGGGTATCACGGCTACACCTTC. Translating it yields CASSVGVGGYHGYTF.

The V and J genes are TRBV27 and TRBJ2-1; TRBD2 matches at 7 bases. V was pared by 1 base and J by 7 bases, with 7 bases of the junction left unmatched. CDR1 is MNHEY and CDR2 is SMNVEV in the germline V gene (reference sequence). The CDR3 extends over 15 amino acids. In DNA, the CDR3 is TGTGCCAGCAGTTTATGGGCGGGAGTAGGAAATGAGCAGTTCTTC. Its protein is CASSLWAGVGNEQFF.

The chain links TRBV27 to TRBJ2-7; weak D call: TRBD1 (6 bases). CDR1 is MNHEY, CDR2 SMNVEV, per germline (reference sequence). V was trimmed by 6 bases and J by 0 bases, leaving 18 bases between them. The CDR3 contains 16 residues. DNA of the CDR3: TGTGCCAGCAGCCAAGGAAGCCCGGGACACTCCTACGAGCAGTACTTC. The encoded protein is CASSQGSPGHSYEQYF.

The rearrangement joins TRBV13 to TRBJ1-4, with 7 bases aligning to TRBD1. The junction had 17 bases not matched to a gene; V was cut back by 5 bases and J by 11 bases. There are 16 residues in the CDR3. Germline V gives CDR1 PRHDT, CDR2 FYEKMQ (reference sequence). The CDR3 reads CASSMTTGPYPEKLFF. CDR3 sequence (DNA): TGTGCCAGCAGCATGACGACAGGGCCTTATCCTGAGAAACTGTTTTTT.

The gene calls are TRBV20-1 and TRBJ2-3; D not certain. The V gene lost 5 bases and the J gene lost 7 bases, with 10 bases spanning the gap. Germline values: CDR1 DFQATT, CDR2 SNEGSKA (reference sequence). This CDR3 has 11 amino acids. The CDR3 here is CSALLEYTQYF. DNA of the CDR3: TGCAGTGCTCTGCTGGAGTATACGCAGTATTTT.

This rearrangement joins TRBV7-9 to TRBJ2-3, with 12 nucleotides matching TRBD2. From germline, CDR1 is SEHNR and CDR2 FQNEAQ (reference sequence). This CDR3 is 16 amino acids long. V shed 5 bases, J shed 4 bases, and the junction held 7 bases outside the gene matches. The DNA of the CDR3 is TGTGCCAGCAGCCTCCTAGCGGGAGGGCCGTCAGATACGCAGTATTTT. Its translation is CASSLLAGGPSDTQYF.

The J gene is TRBJ2-2, the V gene TRBV13, with 7 bases matching TRBD1. CDR3 size: 17 residues. The V segment lost 1 base and the J segment 0 bases; nucleotides outside the gene matches: 5. Germline V gene lookup returns CDR1 PRHDT and CDR2 FYEKMQ (reference sequence). CDR3 sequence reads: CASSLDRDSANTGELFF. The CDR3 DNA sequence: TGTGCCAGCAGCTTAGACCGGGACAGCGCGAACACCGGGGAGCTGTTTTTT. Full variable domain (remainder filled in from reference TRBV13 and TRBJ2-2): AAGVIQSPRHLIKEKRETATLKCYPIPRHDTVYWYQQGPGQDPQFLISFYEKMQSDKGSIPDRFSAQQFSDYHSELNMSSLELGDSALYFCASSLDRDSANTGELFFGEGSRLTVL.

The gene calls are TRBV7-9 and TRBJ2-1; TRBD1 matches 9 bases. Germline trimming cut 4 bases from V and 6 bases from J; bases unmatched to any gene: 10. Germline CDR1 reads SEHNR; CDR2 reads FQNEAQ (reference sequence). The CDR3 spans 16 residues. CDR3 in amino acids: CASSSVGQGLVNEQFF. In DNA, the CDR3 is TGTGCCAGCAGCTCAGTGGGACAGGGATTGGTCAATGAGCAGTTCTTC. Complete variable domain (other parts from reference TRBV7-9 and TRBJ2-1): DTGVSQNPRHKITKRGQNVTFRCDPISEHNRLYWYRQTLGQGPEFLTYFQNEAQLEKSRLLSDRFSAERPKGSFSTLEIQRTEQGDSAMYLCASSSVGQGLVNEQFFGPGTRLTVL.

This chain uses TRBV4-2 with TRBJ2-3; D is possibly TRBD1 or TRBD2 (5 bases each). Germline CDR1 and CDR2: LGHNA and YNFKEQ. V lost 2 bases to trimming and J lost 2 bases, with 17 bases between them. The CDR3 spans 17 residues. CDR3 loop: CASSQLLGAYDTDTQYF. CDR3 nucleotides: TGTGCCAGCAGCCAATTACTCGGGGCATACGACACAGATACGCAGTATTTT.

DNA for the CDR3: TGTGCCAGCAGTGAAGCGCATAGGGGGCGCGACGAGCAGTACTTC. Its translation is CASSEAHRGRDEQYF. V and J are TRBV2 and TRBJ2-7; TRBD1 aligns across 7 bases. This CDR3 spans 15 amino acids. V dropped 0 bases and J dropped 5; count of bases not matched to a gene: 7. CDR1 is SNHLY and CDR2 is FYNNEI in the germline V gene.

The chain has TRBV19 and TRBJ2-7, with TRBD1 matching over 10 bases. This CDR3 comprises 14 residues. The germline V gene has CDR1 LNHDA and CDR2 SQIVND (reference sequence). V lost 8 bases, J lost 0 bases, and 4 bases stayed unmatched. CDR3 sequence (DNA): TGTGCCAGTGCCGGGACAGGGGTCTCCTACGAGCAGTACTTC. Its protein product is CASAGTGVSYEQYF. The full variable domain, its missing parts supplied by reference TRBV19 and TRBJ2-7, is DGGITQSPKYLFRKEGQNVTLSCEQNLNHDAMYWYRQDPGQGLRLIYYSQIVNDFQKGDIAEGYSVSREKKESFPLTVTSAQKNPTAFYLCASAGTGVSYEQYFGPGTRLTVT.

The sample holds a few counts of this clone. This chain connects TRBV15 to TRBJ1-2; D remains unclear. Germline CDR1 LNHNV, CDR2 YYDKDF (reference sequence). The CDR3 runs to 13 residues. V was cut by 2 bases and J by 4 bases, with 8 bases left in between. The CDR3 bases are TGTGCCACCAGCAGACACCGCTTCTATGGCTACACCTTC. Its protein is CATSRHRFYGYTF.

The chain links TRBV18 to TRBJ2-7, with a possible D match to TRBD1 (6 bases). Germline V lookup: CDR1 KGHSH, CDR2 LQKENI. The CDR3 contains 14 residues. Deletions cut 1 base from V and 2 bases from J, with 9 bases between. CDR3 DNA: TGTGCCAGCTCACCACAGGGGGTACCCTACGAGCAGTACTTC. This sequence encodes CASSPQGVPYEQYF.

This clone has only one observation. The identical CDR3 is also encoded by other nucleotide sequences in the sample. J is TRBJ1-1 and V is TRBV28; the match to TRBD1 covers 8 bases. CDR3 length: 15 residues. From germline, CDR1 is MDHEN and CDR2 SYDVKM. V lost 7 bases to trimming and J lost 0 bases; unmatched junction nucleotides: 7. The CDR3 region has the DNA TGTGCCAGCACCCGTGGGACAGGAGTGAACACTGAAGCTTTCTTT. Translated: CASTRGTGVNTEAFF.

V usage is TRBV4-3 and J usage is TRBJ2-3, with 9 bases identical to TRBD2. CDR1 is LGHNA and CDR2 is YSLEER in the germline V gene. J lost 5 bases, V lost 0 bases, and 9 bases had no gene match. The CDR3 sequence is 17 residues long. The CDR3 sequence is CASSQDKAGGPVDTQYF. The CDR3 coding sequence is TGCGCCAGCAGCCAAGATAAGGCGGGAGGGCCGGTAGATACGCAGTATTTT.

This sequence joins TRBV28 and TRBJ1-1; D not resolved. The CDR3 is 13 amino acids. The germline V gene encodes CDR1 MDHEN and CDR2 SYDVKM. V was clipped by 3 bases and J by 3 bases, with 8 bases between them. The CDR3 DNA reads TGTGCCAGCAGTTTCGGGTGGGACACTGAAGCTTTCTTT. The encoded protein is CASSFGWDTEAFF.

The CDR3 DNA follows: TGTGCCAGCAGCTTAGGCCCAGGACCAAATGAAAAACTGTTTTTT. Translated: CASSLGPGPNEKLFF. V usage is TRBV7-2 and J usage is TRBJ1-4; no definite D call. This CDR3 contains 15 residues. Germline V gene sequence: CDR1 SGHTA, CDR2 FQGNSA. V lost 1 base, J lost 5 bases, and 11 bases lay in between.

A few counts support this clone. The CDR3 region has the DNA TGTGCCAGCAGCCTTCGACAGGGGGAGGGTGGCTACACCTTC. Its protein product is CASSLRQGEGGYTF. The J gene is TRBJ1-2, the V gene TRBV14; 9 bases line up with TRBD1. Germline values: CDR1 SGHDN, CDR2 FVKESK. The CDR3 sequence is 14 residues long. Trimming took 4 bases from V and 7 from J; bases not matched to a gene: 7.

The chain couples TRBV30 to TRBJ1-2; maybe TRBD1 (6 bases). The CDR3 consists of 12 residues. V lost 1 base and J lost 6, with 9 bases in between. CDR1 and CDR2 (germline): GTSNPN, SVGIG (reference sequence). CDR3 region: CAWSEGGHGYTF. Here the CDR3 DNA reads TGTGCCTGGAGTGAGGGGGGGCATGGCTACACCTTC.

The chain is built from TRBV27 and TRBJ1-2, with no clear D. Germline assignment: CDR1 MNHEY and CDR2 SMNVEV (reference sequence). V was pared by 1 base and J by 4 bases, with 16 bases between. The CDR3 spans 16 residues. Written as DNA, the CDR3 is TGTGCCAGCAGTTTATACTCGGACGGAGCAGGCTATGGCTACACCTTC. This gives the protein CASSLYSDGAGYGYTF.

CDR3: CASSGIFSYNEQFF. The CDR3 nucleotides read TGTGCCAGCAGTGGGATTTTTTCCTACAATGAGCAGTTCTTC. This chain connects TRBV25-1 to TRBJ2-1; no reliable D call. V dropped 4 bases and J dropped 1 base, with 8 bases sitting between them. Per the germline V gene, CDR1 is MGHDK and CDR2 is SYGVNS. The CDR3 loop spans 14 amino acids.